These 32 T cell receptor beta chains were sequenced from one sample in a study of T cell clonality in common variable immunodeficiency. Measured with immunoSEQ multiplex PCR; TCRdb has only the in-frame clones, and not every one. The sample has about 52,000 clones, none seen only once. Sequences were obtained from peripheral blood mononuclear cells. These receptors were taken from a person between 18 and 70 years old in good health.

This clone showed up many times. The junction departs from germline at one end; a sequencing error may be responsible. The CDR3 is cut off 3 residues early in the read; its end comes from the germline J gene. This chain links TRBV7-7 with TRBJ2-5; TRBD1 might be the D (6 bases). The CDR3 contains 12 residues. Germline loops: CDR1 SSHAT, CDR2 FNYEAQ (reference sequence). CDR3 sequence: CASSPDRRTQYF. The DNA read from the CDR3 is TGTGCTAGCAGCCCGGACAGACGGACC.

This clone showed up many times. The read ends 3 residues early relative to the CDR3; the germline J gene fills the gap. The chain recombines TRBV7-9 with TRBJ2-2; 7 nucleotides match TRBD2. CDR3 length: 15 amino acids. CDR1 is SEHNR, CDR2 FQNEAQ, per germline (reference sequence). V was clipped by 3 bases and J by 4 bases; unmatched bases: 5. CDR3 sequence: CASSFGGSGTGELFF. The sequenced part of the CDR3 DNA is TGTGCCAGCAGCTTCGGGGGGTCGGGCACCGGGGAG.

This clone has a count of ten or more. The CDR3 DNA, read in part, is TGTGCCAGCAGCTCCCGACTAGCAGATACG. This sequence encodes CASSSRLADT. The whole CDR3 region reads CASSSRLADTQYF. The chain couples TRBV7-3 to TRBJ2-3, with a tentative D call TRBD2 (6 bases). Coverage ceases 3 residues before the CDR3 finishes, and the germline J gene fills in the end. Trimming removed 4 bases from V and 4 bases from J, with 9 bases in between. The CDR3 has 13 residues. Germline V gene lookup returns CDR1 SGHTA and CDR2 FQGTGA.

At least ten counts were recorded for this clone. The CDR3 end is not reached by the read, which stops 3 residues before it; the germline J gene fills it in. The chain employs TRBV7-3 and TRBJ1-2; D call uncertain. This CDR3 comprises 15 residues. Germline CDR1 is SGHTA and CDR2 is FQGTGA. V was pared by 3 bases and J by 4 bases, with 15 bases between. The chain's CDR3 is CASSLGGSSSYGYTF. The sequenced part of the CDR3 DNA is TGTGCCAGCAGCTTGGGCGGGTCGTCTAGCTATGGC.

Ten or more counts support this clone. The read comes to an end 3 residues before the CDR3 does, leaving the germline J gene to fill in the end. The chain joins TRBV15 to TRBJ2-7; the match to TRBD2 covers 8 bases. Germline CDR1 LNHNV, CDR2 YYDKDF (reference sequence). This CDR3 comprises 18 residues. Germline trimming cut 2 bases from V and 2 bases from J; bases unmatched to any gene: 14. Incomplete CDR3 DNA: TGTGCCACCAGCAGATTTCTTAGTTCGGCGGGAGGAGCCTACGAG. Residues: CATSRFLSSAGGAYE. The full CDR3 reads CATSRFLSSAGGAYEQYF.

There are many counts of this clone. The read gets to within 3 residues of the CDR3 end, and the germline J gene fills in the rest. The chain is built from TRBV30 and TRBJ2-3, with a possible D match to TRBD2 (6 bases). V lost 8 bases and J lost 3, with 15 bases in between. The CDR3 spans 13 residues. Germline V lookup: CDR1 GTSNPN, CDR2 SVGIG (reference sequence). CDR3 DNA, as far as it was read: TGTGCCGAGGCGGGGAGCCTTACAGATACG. This gives the protein CAEAGSLTDT. The CDR3 in its entirety is CAEAGSLTDTQYF.

Worth noting for this clone: Read sequence stops 3 residues before the CDR3 end, and the germline J gene provides the missing end. The rearrangement links TRBV19 to TRBJ1-4, with a possible D match to TRBD1 (6 bases). V was pared by 9 bases and J by 5 bases, with 22 bases between. The CDR3 length is 16 residues. Germline CDR1 LNHDA, CDR2 SQIVND (reference sequence). The CDR3 bases that were read are TGTGCCAGCACTGGGGGCAGGGGAGTAAGAAATGAAAAA. The encoded protein is CASTGGRGVRNEK. The whole CDR3 is CASTGGRGVRNEKLFF.

In the case of this clone: Read data end 3 residues before the CDR3 end; the end is taken from the germline J gene. V gene TRBV5-1 combines with J gene TRBJ2-3; 9 bases agree with TRBD2. This CDR3 is built from 16 residues. Germline CDR1 is SGHRS and CDR2 is YFSETQ. The CDR3 bases that were read are TGCGCCAGCAGCTTGGCCGTGGGACTAGCTACGGAGACG. Its protein is CASSLAVGLATET. In full, the CDR3 is CASSLAVGLATETQYF.

The sample holds many counts of this clone. The CDR3 end lies 3 residues beyond the end of the read and is filled in from the germline J gene. The chain combines TRBV5-6 with TRBJ1-6, with 7 positions matching TRBD1. The CDR3 has 14 residues. Germline-derived CDR1 and CDR2 are SGHDT and YYEEEE. J gave up 7 bases and V 4 bases, and 5 bases lay outside the gene matches. This CDR3 reads CASSQGQPNSPLHF. Partial CDR3 DNA: TGTGCCAGCAGCCAGGGACAGCCAAATTCACCC.

This clone showed up many times. The read falls 3 residues short of the CDR3 end, and the missing part is taken from the germline J gene. The chain has TRBV10-3 and TRBJ2-7; D possibly corresponds to TRBD2 (7 bases). Trimming stripped 2 bases from V and 3 bases from J, with 11 bases between. The germline V gene encodes CDR1 ENHRY and CDR2 SYGVKD. CDR3 length equals 14 residues. CDR3 sequence reads: CAISEDRTSYEQYF. The DNA read from the CDR3 is TGTGCCATCAGTGAGGACAGGACTAGCTACGAG.

This clone was observed a few times. The CDR3 end is not reached by the read, which stops 3 residues before it; the germline J gene fills it in. The chain employs TRBV19 and TRBJ1-1; D not resolved. Between the trimmed V and J ends, which lost 8 bases and 4 bases, there was a span of 11 bases. Germline V gene data show CDR1 as LNHDA and CDR2 as SQIVND (reference sequence). The CDR3 runs 12 residues. CDR3 bases read: TGTGCCAGTGGGCGCCGGAGCACTGAA. Protein sequence: CASGRRSTE. The entire CDR3 is CASGRRSTEAFF.

This clone was recorded at least ten times. The read terminates 3 residues ahead of where the CDR3 ends, so the germline J gene completes it. The rearrangement uses TRBV14 and TRBJ2-3; 9 bases fit TRBD1. The length of the CDR3 is 14 residues. Germline assignment: CDR1 SGHDN and CDR2 FVKESK. This chain's CDR3 is CASSDRGFNQPQYF. The sequenced CDR3 bases are TGTGCCAGCAGTGACAGGGGGTTTAATCAGCCG.

This clone appeared many times. The read falls 3 residues short of the CDR3 end, and the missing part is taken from the germline J gene. The chain carries TRBV7-9 and TRBJ2-3; 7 bases fit TRBD1. This CDR3 has 15 amino acids. J was trimmed by 3 bases and V by 5 bases; bases with no gene match: 8. In germline, CDR1 is SEHNR, CDR2 FQNEAQ (reference sequence). CDR3 loop: CASSLTGLKTDTQYF. Incomplete CDR3 DNA: TGTGCCAGCAGCCTGACAGGGTTGAAAACAGATACG.

Many counts were recorded for this clone. The read halts 3 residues ahead of the CDR3 end, with the missing end drawn from the germline J gene. The V call is TRBV19, the J call TRBJ2-1; TRBD1 is a possible D gene (5 bases). Germline V gene data show CDR1 as LNHDA and CDR2 as SQIVND (reference sequence). V was pared by 4 bases and J by 0 bases, with 19 bases between. This CDR3 contains 18 residues. CDR3 loop: CASSRARRGLSSYNEQFF. CDR3 DNA, as far as it was read: TGTGCCAGTAGTAGGGCCAGAAGGGGCCTGAGCTCCTACAATGAG.

This clone was observed a few times. Coverage ceases 3 residues before the CDR3 finishes, and the germline J gene fills in the end. This chain uses TRBV5-1 with TRBJ2-2, with a tentative D call TRBD1 (7 bases). Germline loops: CDR1 SGHRS, CDR2 YFSETQ. This CDR3 spans 15 amino acids. CDR3 region: CASSGSTGRDEKLFF. CDR3 DNA, as far as it was read: TGCGCCAGCAGCGGATCGACAGGGCGGGATGAAAAG.

Many counts were recorded for this clone. The read stops 3 residues short of the end of the CDR3; the missing end is completed from the germline J gene. This chain connects TRBV20-1 to TRBJ2-5; tentatively, D is TRBD1 (8 bases). From germline, CDR1 is DFQATT and CDR2 SNEGSKA (reference sequence). This CDR3 contains 15 residues. The V end lost 6 bases, the J end lost 4 bases, and 21 bases lay between the germline ends. The sequenced CDR3 bases are TGCAGTGCGAGTGACGTACAGGGGGGGCGAGAGACC. Encoded protein: CSASDVQGGRET. The whole CDR3 sequence reads CSASDVQGGRETQYF.

This clone was seen repeatedly, ten times or more. The CDR3 is cut off 3 residues early in the read; its end comes from the germline J gene. The V and J genes are TRBV30 and TRBJ2-3, with D possibly being TRBD1 (6 bases). V was clipped by 2 bases and J by 2 bases, with 11 bases between them. CDR3 length equals 14 residues. CDR1 and CDR2 from the germline V gene are GTSNPN and SVGIG (reference sequence). CDR3 sequence: CAWSLGQTTDTQYF. The part of the CDR3 DNA that was read is TGTGCCTGGAGTTTAGGACAGACCACAGATACG.

This clone was seen repeatedly, ten times or more. The CDR3 sequence: CSASGQGGYGYTF. Partial CDR3 DNA: TGCAGTGCTAGCGGACAGGGTGGGTATGGC. The chain uses TRBV20-1 and TRBJ1-2; TRBD1 matches 8 bases. The CDR3 end is not reached by the read, which stops 3 residues before it; the germline J gene fills it in. V dropped 3 bases and J dropped 5; count of bases not matched to a gene: 5. The CDR3 covers 13 residues. Germline V CDR1 and CDR2: DFQATT, SNEGSKA (reference sequence).

The table lists this clone with many counts. The CDR3 spells CSARTHGQGAYEQYF. The CDR3 DNA, read in part, is TGCAGTGCTAGGACTCATGGACAGGGGGCCTACGAG. The chain couples TRBV20-1 to TRBJ2-7; 10 bases agree with TRBD1. The sequenced fragment ends 3 residues before the CDR3 boundary, so the rest is inferred from the germline J gene. The CDR3 contains 15 residues. V trimming: 3 bases; J trimming: 2 bases; junction bases outside the gene matches: 7. The germline CDR1 and CDR2 sequences are DFQATT and SNEGSKA (reference sequence).

Comment on this clone: The read comes to an end 3 residues before the CDR3 does, leaving the germline J gene to fill in the end. V is TRBV7-3 and J is TRBJ2-3, with TRBD1 matching 7 bases. This CDR3 is 13 amino acids long. Germline V lookup: CDR1 SGHTA, CDR2 FQGTGA. The CDR3 bases that were read are TGTGCCAGCAGCGAGGGACAGAATCAGCCG. Its translation is CASSEGQNQP. The whole CDR3 region reads CASSEGQNQPQYF.

This clone was observed many times. The read terminates 3 residues before the CDR3 end, so the remaining end is supplied by the germline J gene. This sequence joins TRBV5-6 and TRBJ1-2; D unclear. Trimming removed 1 base from V and 7 bases from J, with 11 bases in between. The CDR3 sequence is 13 residues long. Germline CDR1 and CDR2: SGHDT and YYEEEE. The CDR3 sequence is CASSLYNNAGYTF. The DNA read from the CDR3 is TGTGCCAGCAGCTTGTACAACAACGCTGGC.

This clone showed up just a few times. The DNA ends 3 residues before the CDR3 does, and the rest of the CDR3 is filled in from the germline J gene. The chain combines TRBV19 with TRBJ2-7; weak D call: TRBD1 (5 bases). Germline V lookup: CDR1 LNHDA, CDR2 SQIVND (reference sequence). Trimming left V 1 base short and J 0 bases short, with 10 bases between. The CDR3 runs to 15 residues. CDR3 loop: CASSIAAGPSYEQYF. Partial CDR3 DNA: TGTGCCAGTAGTATAGCGGCAGGGCCCTCCTACGAG. The variable domain in full, completed from reference TRBV19 and TRBJ2-7, reads DGGITQSPKYLFRKEGQNVTLSCEQNLNHDAMYWYRQDPGQGLRLIYYSQIVNDFQKGDIAEGYSVSREKKESFPLTVTSAQKNPTAFYLCASSIAAGPSYEQYFGPGTRLTVT.

By sample fraction, this clone is medium-sized. The CDR3 is cut off 3 residues early in the read; its end comes from the germline J gene. V gene TRBV7-3 combines with J gene TRBJ2-3, with D tentatively TRBD1 (6 bases). V was clipped by 0 bases and J by 0 bases, with 7 bases between them. Germline CDR1 is SGHTA and CDR2 is FQGTGA. This CDR3 region has 15 residues. The CDR3 region is CASSLTGQSTDTQYF. The CDR3 bases that were read are TGTGCCAGCAGCTTAACAGGACAGAGCACAGATACG.

In its sample, this clone was seen many times. The CDR3 extends 3 residues past the end of the read, so its final part is completed from the germline J gene. The gene calls are TRBV7-2 and TRBJ2-1, with D unclear. This CDR3 is 13 amino acids long. Trimming left V 3 bases short and J 3 bases short, with 6 bases between. Germline V gene lookup returns CDR1 SGHTA and CDR2 FQGNSA. CDR3 DNA (partial): TGTGCCAGCAGCTTGCCAGACTACAATGAG. As protein: CASSLPDYNE. The entire CDR3 reads CASSLPDYNEQFF. Full variable domain (missing parts from reference TRBV7-2 and TRBJ2-1): GAGVSQSPSNKVTEKGKDVELRCDPISGHTALYWYRQSLGQGLEFLIYFQGNSAPDKSGLPSDRFSAERTGGSVSTLTIQRTQQEDSAVYLCASSLPDYNEQFFGPGTRLTVL.

A word on this clone: The read halts 3 residues ahead of the CDR3 end, with the missing end drawn from the germline J gene. The rearrangement uses TRBV11-3 and TRBJ2-1; TRBD2 agrees at 10 bases. The germline CDR1 and CDR2 sequences are SGHNT and YENEEA. With V trimmed by 4 bases and J by 7 bases, 7 bases remained unmatched. This CDR3 is built from 15 residues. The sequenced part of the CDR3 DNA is TGTGCCAGCAGCTCCTCTAGCGGGGGAACGAATGAG. This translates into CASSSSSGGTNE. The full-length CDR3 reads as CASSSSSGGTNEQFF.

A remark on this clone: The CDR3 end falls 3 residues outside the read, so it is completed with the germline J gene. The rearrangement links TRBV2 to TRBJ1-5, with 7 bases that match TRBD1. V shed 7 bases and J 4 bases; nucleotides not matched to a gene: 7. The CDR3 is 14 amino acids. CDR1 and CDR2 from the germline V gene are SNHLY and FYNNEI. CDR3 bases read: TGTGCCAGCATGAGGGACAGCGGAAATCAGCCC. This gives the protein CASMRDSGNQP. The complete CDR3 reads CASMRDSGNQPQHF.

This clone was detected ten times or more. Read sequence stops 3 residues before the CDR3 end, and the germline J gene provides the missing end. V and J are TRBV12-3 or TRBV12-4 and TRBJ2-7; the match to TRBD2 covers 7 bases. The CDR3 sequence is 13 residues long. V gave up 4 bases and J gave up 4 bases; unmatched junction bases: 4. The CDR3 sequence is CASSSGRVYEQYF. Partial CDR3 DNA: TGTGCCAGCAGTTCGGGGAGGGTTTACGAG.

This clone was found many times. The DNA ends 3 residues before the CDR3 does, and the rest of the CDR3 is filled in from the germline J gene. The genes are TRBV5-1 and TRBJ2-1, with 14 bases lining up with TRBD2. This CDR3 has 15 amino acids. Looked up from germline, CDR1 is SGHRS and CDR2 is YFSETQ. With V trimmed by 5 bases and J by 8 bases, 6 bases remained unmatched. The CDR3 sequence is CASRMTSGGAHEQFF. CDR3 DNA (partial): TGCGCCAGCAGAATGACTAGCGGGGGGGCCCATGAG.

This clone was picked up many times. The read ends 3 residues before the CDR3 terminus; that terminus is restored from the germline J gene. The chain couples TRBV20-1 to TRBJ1-6; 10 nucleotides match TRBD1. After removal of 3 bases from V and 8 bases from J, the junction contained 4 bases not matched to a gene. There are 14 residues in the CDR3. CDR1 DFQATT and CDR2 SNEGSKA come from the germline V gene (reference sequence). Incomplete CDR3 DNA: TGCAGTGCTAGGCGGGACAGGGGATATTCACCC. It codes for CSARRDRGYSP. The complete CDR3 reads CSARRDRGYSPLHF.

This clone was detected many times. Compared with germline, one end of the junction differs, possibly owing to a read error. The read halts 3 residues ahead of the CDR3 end, with the missing end drawn from the germline J gene. This rearrangement joins TRBV7-7 to TRBJ2-1; D is unclear. The CDR3 covers 14 residues. Germline lookup yields CDR1 SSHAT and CDR2 FNYEAQ (reference sequence). The chain's CDR3 is CASSRDISYNEQFF. The sequenced CDR3 bases are TGTGCTAGCAGCCGAGACATATCCTACAATGAG.

The sample holds many counts of this clone. The CDR3 extends 3 residues past the end of the read, so its final part is completed from the germline J gene. This chain links TRBV20-1 with TRBJ1-4; tentative D call: TRBD1 (6 bases). The V gene's germline CDR1 is DFQATT and CDR2 SNEGSKA (reference sequence). The CDR3 spans 17 residues. V lost 1 base and J lost 4, with 19 bases in between. The part of the CDR3 DNA that was read is TGCAGTGCTAGAGGCGGACAGAGCGAGAGCGTTAATGAAAAA. Translated: CSARGGQSESVNEK. The whole CDR3 sequence reads CSARGGQSESVNEKLFF.

This clone was detected ten times or more. The read finishes 3 residues shy of the CDR3 end, and the germline J gene is used to complete it. The chain employs TRBV5-6 and TRBJ1-6, with TRBD1 as a possible D gene (6 bases). Germline CDR1 SGHDT, CDR2 YYEEEE. Trimming cost V 5 bases and J 10 bases, with 19 bases left between them. The CDR3 runs to 15 residues. The sequenced part of the CDR3 DNA is TGTGCCAGCAGGCAGTACAGGGAGGGTTGGTCACCC. As protein: CASRQYREGWSP. The full CDR3 is CASRQYREGWSPLHF.